This note documents a single T cell receptor (beta chain) sequence. Its antigen remains unidentified. Time point of the sample: patch test 1, 2 weeks after DPC sensitization. The treatment: therapeutic diphenylcyclopropenone sensitization with weekly scalp DPC. Participating donors were patients with alopecia, aged 18 to 70 years, considered appropriate candidates for DPC. TCRdb recomputed calls from the RACE reads with MiXCR, one row per CDR3 protein. Here the sample spans about 120,000 distinct CDR3 sequences, approximately 14% being singletons. The sample belongs to a study of human T cells and chemical hapten exposure. Overall study context: TCR yields per sample varied, mainly owing to small pooled library volume differences.

The CDR3 length is 16 residues. Trimming cost V 6 bases and J 1 base, with 16 bases left between them. Per germline, CDR1 LGHDT and CDR2 YNNKEL (reference sequence). General observations from the study: The number of TCRs above 1 in 1000 frequency did not change after DPC sensitization. Clustering by CDR3 similarity yielded significantly more large clusters from expanded TCRs than controls.

The clonotype originates from a man aged 18 to 29 with alopecia areata. Some clones in this sample may be carry-over from other donors' samples. Sequences were derived from whole blood, sampled in connection with sensitization to the hapten diphenylcyclopropenone (DPC). The V gene is TRBV3-1, the J gene TRBJ2-1, with D maybe TRBD1 (6 bases). CDR3 residues: CASSLLAGESYNEQFF. The CDR3 nucleotides read TGTGCCAGCAGTCTCCTGGCAGGGGAGTCCTACAATGAGCAGTTCTTC.